One and the same sample provided the 7 T cell receptor beta chains below, sequenced in a study of human T cells and chemical hapten exposure. TCRdb analysed the RACE reads with MiXCR anew, one entry per CDR3 protein. This sample has roughly 50,000 distinct CDR3 sequences; approximately 11% occur once, and the top ten carry under 2%. Time point of the sample: patch test 1, 2 weeks after DPC sensitization. The treatment here: therapeutic diphenylcyclopropenone sensitization with weekly scalp DPC. Unseparated into fractions, whole blood served as the source from which total RNA was extracted. This material consisted of whole blood, taken in connection with sensitization to the hapten diphenylcyclopropenone (DPC). The origin of the receptors is a woman aged 40 to 50 with alopecia areata. Some clones in this sample may be carry-over from other donors' samples.

In this sample, this clonotype turned up many times. J is TRBJ2-3 and V is TRBV5-5, with 10 bases that match TRBD1. J was trimmed by 9 bases and V by 1 base; bases with no gene match: 8. Per the germline V gene, CDR1 is SGHKS and CDR2 is YYEKEE (reference sequence). The CDR3 totals 15 residues. The chain's CDR3 is CASSLLGQGLETQYF. CDR3 DNA: TGTGCCAGCAGCTTGTTGGGACAGGGGTTAGAGACGCAGTATTTT.

This clonotype was picked up a small number of times. This chain joins TRBV6-5 and TRBJ1-1; D not resolved. CDR1 and CDR2 (germline): MNHEY, SVGAGI. V was clipped by 3 bases and J by 4 bases, with 6 bases between them. This CDR3 is 12 amino acids long. The DNA of the CDR3 is TGTGCCAGCAGTTATGTGGGCACTGAAGCTTTCTTT. It yields the protein CASSYVGTEAFF.

This clonotype was observed many times. This chain joins TRBV5-1 and TRBJ1-2; 7 bases line up with TRBD1. The CDR3 spans 14 residues. The germline CDR1 and CDR2 sequences are SGHRS and YFSETQ. V trimming: 3 bases; J trimming: 3 bases; junction bases outside the gene matches: 5. The CDR3 protein is CASSYGQADYGYTF. CDR3 DNA: TGCGCCAGCAGCTACGGACAGGCTGACTATGGCTACACCTTC.

This clonotype occurred many times. The chain carries TRBV30 and TRBJ1-5; D ambiguous. Per germline, CDR1 GTSNPN and CDR2 SVGIG (reference sequence). Trimming removed 0 bases from V and 1 base from J, with 10 bases in between. This CDR3 spans 15 amino acids. The CDR3 DNA reads TGTGCCTGGAGTGTATACGGGATGAGCAATCAGCCCCAGCATTTT. It is translated as CAWSVYGMSNQPQHF.

This chain connects TRBV10-3 to TRBJ1-2; no firm D call. Germline lookup yields CDR1 ENHRY and CDR2 SYGVKD. The V gene lost 8 bases and the J gene lost 8 bases, with 12 bases spanning the gap. The CDR3 is made up of 11 amino acids. CDR3 in DNA: TGTGCCATCGGGCAGACTCGGGGCTACACCTTC. Its translation is CAIGQTRGYTF.

In this sample, this clonotype turned up a few times. V is TRBV7-2 and J is TRBJ1-1, with D hard to call. CDR3 length: 15 residues. Germline CDR1 and CDR2: SGHTA and FQGNSA. Trimming removed 1 base at V and 8 bases at J, with 17 bases between. Here the CDR3 DNA reads TGTGCCAGCAGCTTAGTCCCTTCACGAGCCGTGGAAGCTTTCTTT. It codes for CASSLVPSRAVEAFF.

This clonotype was observed many times. V is TRBV10-3 and J is TRBJ1-5; D remains ambiguous. CDR3 length: 12 amino acids. The germline gives CDR1 ENHRY, CDR2 SYGVKD. Between the trimmed V and J ends, which lost 6 bases and 7 bases, there was a span of 10 bases. Here the CDR3 DNA reads TGTGCCATCAGCGACGGGCGGCAGCCCCAGCATTTT. Protein product: CAISDGRQPQHF.